This TCR beta chain appears in the sequencing data of a study of shared clonotypes between healthy human individuals. About the study: Per donor, three plates held CD4 naive cells, three held CD4 memory, two held CD8 naive and one held CD8 memory. Notes on the study in general: Sharing across four donors was highest in naive CD4 (around 5%) and lowest in memory CD8 (roughly 0.4%).

Looked up from germline, CDR1 is WSHSY and CDR2 is SAAADI. The CDR3 is made up of 14 amino acids. Trimming cost V 7 bases and J 2 bases, with 15 bases left between them. Assay used: immunoSEQ multiplex PCR; TCRdb lists only in-frame clones, some missing. The sample shows more than 2 million clones, under 97% of them seen only once. Healthy and HIV-negative, the adult donors had no recent acute infections or vaccinations. All donors were Caucasian adults living in Nashville, Tennessee. On this clone: The antigen is not known.

The sequencing input was naive CD4+ T cells sorted from blood. The subset: CD45RA+ positively selected. The sequence derives from a man in his late teens or twenties in good health. The chain employs TRBV10-2 and TRBJ2-7; weak D call: TRBD2 (6 bases). The CDR3 coding sequence is TGCGCCAGCATGGGGGACTTCCGAGCCTACGAGCAGTACTTC. Translation: CASMGDFRAYEQYF.